The 29 T cell receptor beta chains reported below all come from one sample, sequenced in a study of T cell responses to AZD1222 COVID-19 vaccine. Sequencing was performed with immunoSEQ multiplex PCR; in TCRdb, only in-frame clones are kept and a portion is missing. Found here are around 78,000 clones, approximately 86% of them singletons; the top ten hold approximately 5.4%. The sequences come from peripheral blood, collected on day 0 of MenACWY control vaccination. The receptors were sampled from an adult in good health.

This clone occurred once. This rearrangement joins TRBV11-1 to TRBJ2-7; TRBD1 is a possible D gene (5 bases). CDR1 and CDR2 from the germline V gene are SGHAT and FQDESV (reference sequence). Trimming took 5 bases from V and 7 from J, leaving 12 bases between them. CDR3 size: 12 residues. CDR3 amino acids: CASSEQAREQYF. In DNA form, the CDR3 reads TGTGCCAGCAGCGAACAGGCACGGGAGCAGTACTTC.

This clone was counted a few times. This chain links TRBV19 with TRBJ1-2, with 8 nucleotides matching TRBD1. The V segment lost 5 bases and the J segment 6 bases; nucleotides outside the gene matches: 11. Germline V gene lookup returns CDR1 LNHDA and CDR2 SQIVND (reference sequence). CDR3 length equals 15 residues. The CDR3 DNA follows: TGTGCCAGTAGTGGCGCAGGGGGCCCCATTGATGGCTACACCTTC. Protein sequence: CASSGAGGPIDGYTF.

The chain has TRBV11-1 and TRBJ2-7, with D perhaps matching TRBD2 (5 bases). Germline CDR1 reads SGHAT; CDR2 reads FQDESV (reference sequence). V was cut by 5 bases and J by 3 bases, with 14 bases left in between. The CDR3 extends over 14 amino acids. The CDR3 reads CASSDGGTGYEQYF. The CDR3 DNA reads as TGTGCCAGCAGCGACGGAGGTACGGGCTACGAGCAGTACTTC.

This clone is a singleton in its sample. Germline and junction disagree at one end, which may indicate a read error. This rearrangement joins TRBV6-2 or TRBV6-3 to TRBJ2-7; D gene unclear. The CDR3 sequence is 12 residues long. CDR1 and CDR2 (germline): MNHEY, SVGEGT. The CDR3 is CASSQRTRDTCF. In DNA form, the CDR3 reads TGTGCCAGCAGTCAAAGGACCCGAGACACCTGCTTC.

This chain links TRBV2 with TRBJ1-1, with D perhaps TRBD1 (5 bases). Trimming removed 6 bases from V and 4 bases from J, with 15 bases in between. CDR1 is SNHLY and CDR2 is FYNNEI in the germline V gene. The CDR3 runs 14 residues. Here the CDR3 reads CASSTGPSGTEAFF. CDR3 in DNA: TGTGCCAGCAGCACAGGTCCGAGCGGCACTGAAGCTTTCTTT.

The J gene is TRBJ2-1, the V gene TRBV15; D may be TRBD1 or TRBD2 (5 bases each). The CDR3 loop spans 16 amino acids. The germline CDR1 and CDR2 sequences are LNHNV and YYDKDF (reference sequence). Deletions cut 0 bases from V and 0 bases from J, with 9 bases between. Written as DNA, the CDR3 is TGTGCCACCAGCAGAGAGAAGGGGAGCTCCTACAATGAGCAGTTCTTC. Translation gives CATSREKGSSYNEQFF.

J is TRBJ1-1 and V is TRBV2, with a tentative D call TRBD1 (6 bases). Looked up from germline, CDR1 is SNHLY and CDR2 is FYNNEI. Trimming took off 3 bases at V and 5 bases at J, with 16 bases between the two ends. The CDR3 consists of 15 residues. The CDR3 bases are TGTGCCAGCAGTGATTCCCCAGGGGCGAGAACTGAAGCTTTCTTT. Its protein is CASSDSPGARTEAFF. The full variable domain, with the rest looked up from reference TRBV2 and TRBJ1-1, is EPEVTQTPSHQVTQMGQEVILRCVPISNHLYFYWYRQILGQKVEFLVSFYNNEISEKSEIFDDQFSVERPDGSNFTLKIRSTKLEDSAMYFCASSDSPGARTEAFFGQGTRLTVV.

This rearrangement joins TRBV3-1 (or the pseudogene TRBV3-2) to TRBJ1-1, with a weak D call TRBD1 (6 bases). V was trimmed by 1 base and J by 11 bases, leaving 14 bases between them. Germline loops: CDR1 LGHDT, CDR2 YNNKEL (reference sequence). The CDR3 covers 13 residues. CDR3 residues: CASSQAKQGRAFF. Written as DNA, the CDR3 is TGTGCCAGCAGCCAAGCAAAACAGGGACGGGCTTTCTTT.

V usage is TRBV28 and J usage is TRBJ2-1, with D perhaps matching TRBD1 (5 bases). The length of the CDR3 is 16 residues. The ends were cut back, 4 bases at V and 5 bases at J, with 18 bases in the middle. The germline gives CDR1 MDHEN, CDR2 SYDVKM. CDR3 coding DNA: TGTGCCAGCAGTTGGCCTCCCGACAGAGAAAACAATGAGCAGTTCTTC. Translated: CASSWPPDRENNEQFF.

V and J are TRBV4-3 and TRBJ1-4, with a possible D match to TRBD1 (5 bases). V was shortened by 0 bases and J by 3 bases, with 8 bases between the two germline ends. Germline values: CDR1 LGHNA, CDR2 YSLEER. This CDR3 is 15 amino acids long. Here the CDR3 DNA reads TGCGCCAGCAGCCAAGAGGGGGGGTCTAATGAAAAACTGTTTTTT. Protein sequence: CASSQEGGSNEKLFF.

V is TRBV19 and J is TRBJ2-3; the D call may be TRBD1 or TRBD2 (6 bases each). The ends were cut back, 9 bases at V and 4 bases at J, with 17 bases in the middle. Germline CDR1 and CDR2: LNHDA and SQIVND (reference sequence). The CDR3 has 14 amino acids. CDR3 coding DNA: TGTGCCAGCGCTCAGGGGTCGGGAGCAGATACGCAGTATTTT. Protein sequence: CASAQGSGADTQYF.

The chain couples TRBV4-2 to TRBJ2-7; 10 positions agree with TRBD1. The V gene end was trimmed by 5 bases and the J gene end by 1 base; junction bases not matched to a gene: 5. Germline CDR1 and CDR2: LGHNA and YNFKEQ. The CDR3 extends over 15 amino acids. The CDR3 DNA sequence: TGTGCCAGCAGCACAGGGACAGGGGCGTCCTACGAGCAGTACTTC. Translated: CASSTGTGASYEQYF.

This clone appeared a single time. V is TRBV4-3 and J is TRBJ1-1; D not certain. Germline CDR1 and CDR2: LGHNA and YSLEER. CDR3 length: 15 residues. The ends were cut back, 3 bases at V and 2 bases at J, with 13 bases in the middle. CDR3 coding DNA: TGCGCCAGCAGCCAGGGTGGAGGGCTAAACACTGAAGCTTTCTTT. The encoded protein is CASSQGGGLNTEAFF.

The chain carries TRBV27 and TRBJ2-1; tentative D call: TRBD2 (6 bases). This CDR3 is built from 15 residues. In germline, CDR1 is MNHEY, CDR2 SMNVEV (reference sequence). Deletions cut 4 bases from V and 7 bases from J, with 17 bases between. CDR3 amino acids: CASSYGGVRTNEQFF. The CDR3 DNA is TGTGCCAGCAGTTACGGGGGTGTCCGGACAAATGAGCAGTTCTTC.

This clone is a singleton in its sample. V is TRBV2 and J is TRBJ1-2; a possible D gene is TRBD1 (6 bases). Between the trimmed V and J ends, which lost 1 base and 7 bases, there was a span of 13 bases. This CDR3 is built from 14 residues. Germline CDR1 SNHLY, CDR2 FYNNEI. CDR3 residues: CASSEDRVKGGYTF. CDR3 coding DNA: TGTGCCAGCAGTGAAGACAGGGTAAAGGGTGGCTACACCTTC.

The chain links TRBV12-5 to TRBJ2-7; 7 nucleotides match TRBD1. V was clipped by 6 bases and J by 3 bases; unmatched bases: 8. Germline-derived CDR1 and CDR2 are LGHNT and FRNRAP. CDR3 size: 14 residues. CDR3 region: CASGTGDAIYEQYF. The CDR3 DNA sequence: TGTGCTAGTGGAACAGGGGACGCGATCTACGAGCAGTACTTC.

This rearrangement joins TRBV19 to TRBJ1-5; 7 bases are shared with TRBD1. Germline CDR1 reads LNHDA; CDR2 reads SQIVND (reference sequence). V was clipped by 1 base and J by 5 bases; unmatched bases: 5. The CDR3 is 15 residues long. The CDR3 is CASSIAVRGDQPQHF. DNA of the CDR3: TGTGCCAGTAGTATAGCGGTCAGGGGGGATCAGCCCCAGCATTTT.

The chain employs TRBV6-1 and TRBJ1-5, with D perhaps TRBD1 (6 bases). CDR1 and CDR2 (germline): MNHNS, SASEGT. The length of the CDR3 is 15 residues. With 0 bases removed from V and 5 bases from J, the gap between germline ends came to 11 bases. CDR3 sequence (DNA): TGTGCCAGCAGTGAAGCGTGGGGGCGGTATCAGCCCCAGCATTTT. This codes for CASSEAWGRYQPQHF.

The chain uses TRBV2 and TRBJ1-2; D uncertain. The V gene's germline CDR1 is SNHLY and CDR2 FYNNEI. The CDR3 is 8 residues long. The V end lost 8 bases, the J end lost 12 bases, and 7 bases lay between the germline ends. CDR3 DNA: TGTGCCAGCTGGAGTCACACCTTC. Protein: CASWSHTF.

V usage is TRBV5-1 and J usage is TRBJ2-7; tentative D call: TRBD1 (5 bases). The CDR3 consists of 15 residues. Between the trimmed V and J ends, which lost 4 bases and 2 bases, there was a span of 16 bases. CDR1 SGHRS and CDR2 YFSETQ come from the germline V gene. CDR3 DNA: TGCGCCAGCAGCGATAAGTCAGGGTCCGCCTACGAGCAGTACTTC. Its translation is CASSDKSGSAYEQYF.

The chain uses TRBV27 and TRBJ2-1; the D is unclear. V lost 4 bases and J lost 9, with 10 bases in between. From germline, CDR1 is MNHEY and CDR2 SMNVEV (reference sequence). The CDR3 sequence is 12 residues long. The CDR3 is CASSSAGIEQFF. The CDR3 DNA is TGTGCCAGCAGTTCCGCCGGAATTGAGCAGTTCTTC.

V and J are TRBV7-9 and TRBJ1-5; D is unclear. Germline-derived CDR1 and CDR2 are SEHNR and FQNEAQ (reference sequence). This CDR3 has 13 amino acids. The V end lost 4 bases, the J end lost 2 bases, and 6 bases lay between the germline ends. The CDR3 DNA reads TGTGCCAGCAGCTCTGAGGGCAATCAGCCCCAGCATTTT. This codes for CASSSEGNQPQHF.

This clone was seen a single time. The chain joins TRBV5-1 to TRBJ2-5; maybe TRBD2 (6 bases). Germline-derived CDR1 and CDR2 are SGHRS and YFSETQ. V lost 0 bases, J lost 0 bases, and 15 bases lay in between. The CDR3 has 17 amino acids. CDR3 nucleotide sequence: TGCGCCAGCAGCTTGGCCTTGACTAGGAGGTACCAAGAGACCCAGTACTTC. Translation gives CASSLALTRRYQETQYF.

V and J are TRBV7-2 and TRBJ1-4; D is ambiguous. The CDR3 has 13 amino acids. V was trimmed by 1 base and J by 11 bases, leaving 11 bases between them. The germline gives CDR1 SGHTA, CDR2 FQGNSA. The CDR3 here is CASSLERDSKLFF. The CDR3 DNA is TGTGCCAGCAGCTTAGAGAGGGATTCCAAACTGTTTTTT.

The chain recombines TRBV2 with TRBJ1-1; TRBD1 aligns across 7 bases. The CDR3 has 14 amino acids. The germline CDR1 and CDR2 sequences are SNHLY and FYNNEI. Losses at the gene ends were 7 bases for V and 0 bases for J; bases not matched to a gene: 5. The CDR3 is CASKSQGLNTEAFF. The DNA for the CDR3 is TGTGCCAGCAAATCACAGGGGCTGAACACTGAAGCTTTCTTT.

This sequence joins TRBV2 and TRBJ1-1; no clear D. Germline CDR1 and CDR2: SNHLY and FYNNEI. Trimming cost V 7 bases and J 2 bases, with 11 bases left between them. This CDR3 region has 13 residues. The CDR3 here is CASIRDTNTEAFF. The CDR3 coding sequence is TGTGCCAGCATTCGGGATACTAACACTGAAGCTTTCTTT.

The chain has TRBV9 and TRBJ2-1; D remains unclear. The germline V gene encodes CDR1 SGDLS and CDR2 YYNGEE. The CDR3 is 17 amino acids. With 0 bases removed from V and 5 bases from J, the gap between germline ends came to 18 bases. CDR3 protein: CASSVDWASTLHNEQFF. For the CDR3, the DNA is TGTGCCAGCAGCGTAGATTGGGCGAGTACTCTACACAATGAGCAGTTCTTC.

The chain recombines TRBV27 with TRBJ1-1; possible D gene TRBD1, 6 bases. The V gene's germline CDR1 is MNHEY and CDR2 SMNVEV (reference sequence). Between the trimmed V and J ends, which lost 6 bases and 1 base, there was a span of 24 bases. CDR3 length: 18 amino acids. Here the CDR3 reads CASRRRIDRNRPNTEAFF. CDR3 bases: TGTGCCAGCAGACGGCGTATAGACAGGAACCGCCCGAACACTGAAGCTTTCTTT.

The chain links TRBV15 to TRBJ1-1; D might be TRBD1 (6 bases). CDR3 length: 16 amino acids. The germline V and J ends were trimmed by 5 bases and 0 bases, with 16 bases remaining between them. Germline V gene data show CDR1 as LNHNV and CDR2 as YYDKDF (reference sequence). The CDR3: CATSGYPDSMNTEAFF. In DNA form, the CDR3 reads TGTGCCACCAGCGGCTACCCGGACAGCATGAACACTGAAGCTTTCTTT.